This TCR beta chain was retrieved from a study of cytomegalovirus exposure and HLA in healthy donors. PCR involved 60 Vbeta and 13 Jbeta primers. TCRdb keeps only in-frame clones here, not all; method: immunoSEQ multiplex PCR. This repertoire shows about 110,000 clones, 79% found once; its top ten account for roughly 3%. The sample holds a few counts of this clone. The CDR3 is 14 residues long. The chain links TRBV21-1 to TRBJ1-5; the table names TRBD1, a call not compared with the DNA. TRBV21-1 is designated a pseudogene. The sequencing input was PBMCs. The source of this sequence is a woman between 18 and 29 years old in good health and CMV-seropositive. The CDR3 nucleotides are TGTGCCAGCCCACACAGGGTTAGCAATCAGCCCCAGCATTTT. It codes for CASPHRVSNQPQHF.